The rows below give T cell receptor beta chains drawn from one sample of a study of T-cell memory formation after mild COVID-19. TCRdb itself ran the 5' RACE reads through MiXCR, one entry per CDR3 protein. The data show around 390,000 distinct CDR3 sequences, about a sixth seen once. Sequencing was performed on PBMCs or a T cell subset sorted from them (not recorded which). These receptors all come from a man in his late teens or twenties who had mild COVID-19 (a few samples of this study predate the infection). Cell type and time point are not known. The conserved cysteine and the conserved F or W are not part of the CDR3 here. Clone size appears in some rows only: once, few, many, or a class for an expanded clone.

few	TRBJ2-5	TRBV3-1	ASRIHRVQETQY
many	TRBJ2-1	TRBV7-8	ASSSDLLSEQF
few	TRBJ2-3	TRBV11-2	ASSSAGAARLSQY
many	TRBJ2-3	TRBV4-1	ASSPGSPSTDTQY
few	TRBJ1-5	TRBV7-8	ASSLASSPVQPQH
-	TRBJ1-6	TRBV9	ASSVGSSSYNSPLH
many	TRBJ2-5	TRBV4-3	ASSQEPPTSGGSQY
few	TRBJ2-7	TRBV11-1	ASSFHWGGYEQY
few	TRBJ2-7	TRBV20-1	SARDPQGASYEQY
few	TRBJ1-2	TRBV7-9	ASSLERGIHYGYT
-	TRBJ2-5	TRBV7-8	ASSRPAHTQY
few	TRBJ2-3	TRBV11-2	ASSLIPQFTDTQY
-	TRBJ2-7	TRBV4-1	ASSPQGQSNYEQY
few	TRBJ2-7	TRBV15	ATRRAISGGALFVEQY
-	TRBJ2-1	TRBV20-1	SARTGTAYNEQF
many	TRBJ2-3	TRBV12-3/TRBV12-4	ASSFSGGKNTQY
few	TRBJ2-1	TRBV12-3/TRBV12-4	ASRPTTRTDSYNEQF
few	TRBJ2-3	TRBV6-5	ASSYKDPSTDTQY
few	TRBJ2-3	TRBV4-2	ASSQEWTLRGDTQY
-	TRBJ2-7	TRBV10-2	ASSDEGVEQY
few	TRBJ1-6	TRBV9	ASSARTGSPLH
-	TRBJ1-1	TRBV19	ASSPRGQGNTEAF
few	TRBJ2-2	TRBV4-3	ASSQAGSTGELF